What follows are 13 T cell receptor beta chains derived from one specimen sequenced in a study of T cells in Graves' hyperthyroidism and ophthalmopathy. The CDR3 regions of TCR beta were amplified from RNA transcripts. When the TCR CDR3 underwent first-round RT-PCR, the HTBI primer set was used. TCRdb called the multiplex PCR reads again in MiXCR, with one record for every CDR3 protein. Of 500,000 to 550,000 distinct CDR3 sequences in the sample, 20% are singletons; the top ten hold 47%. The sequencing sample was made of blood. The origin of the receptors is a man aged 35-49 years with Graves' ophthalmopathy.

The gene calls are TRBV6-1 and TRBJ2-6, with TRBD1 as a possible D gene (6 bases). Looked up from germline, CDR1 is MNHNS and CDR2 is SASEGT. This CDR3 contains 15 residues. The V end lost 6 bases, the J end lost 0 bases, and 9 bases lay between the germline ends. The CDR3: CASSDRLSGANVLTF. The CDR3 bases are TGTGCCAGCAGCGACAGGCTCTCTGGGGCCAACGTCCTGACTTTC.

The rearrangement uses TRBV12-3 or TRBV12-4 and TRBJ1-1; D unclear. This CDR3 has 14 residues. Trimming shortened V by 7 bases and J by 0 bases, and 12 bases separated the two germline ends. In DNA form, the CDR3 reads TGTGCCAGCACCATGAACTTGATGAACACTGAAGCTTTCTTT. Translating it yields CASTMNLMNTEAFF.

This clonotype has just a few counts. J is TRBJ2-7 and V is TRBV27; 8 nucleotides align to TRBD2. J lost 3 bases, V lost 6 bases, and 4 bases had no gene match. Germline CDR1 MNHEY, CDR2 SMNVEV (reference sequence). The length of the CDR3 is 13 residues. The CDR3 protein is CASRGSGIYEQYF. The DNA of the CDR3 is TGTGCCAGCAGAGGTAGCGGGATCTACGAGCAGTACTTC.

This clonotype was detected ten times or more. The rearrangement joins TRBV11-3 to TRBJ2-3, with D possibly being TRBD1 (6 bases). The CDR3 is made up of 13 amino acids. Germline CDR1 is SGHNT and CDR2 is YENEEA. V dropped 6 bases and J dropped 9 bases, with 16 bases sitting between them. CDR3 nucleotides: TGTGCCAGCAGGCAACAGGGAGAGGAGACGCAGTATTTT. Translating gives CASRQQGEETQYF.

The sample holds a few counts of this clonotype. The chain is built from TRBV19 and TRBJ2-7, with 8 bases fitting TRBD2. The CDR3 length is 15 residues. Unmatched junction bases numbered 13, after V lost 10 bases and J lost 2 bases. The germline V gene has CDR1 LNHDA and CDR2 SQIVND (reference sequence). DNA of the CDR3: TGTGCCAAAGCGGAGAGGGCGGGAGGCGCCTACGAGCAGTACTTC. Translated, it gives CAKAERAGGAYEQYF.

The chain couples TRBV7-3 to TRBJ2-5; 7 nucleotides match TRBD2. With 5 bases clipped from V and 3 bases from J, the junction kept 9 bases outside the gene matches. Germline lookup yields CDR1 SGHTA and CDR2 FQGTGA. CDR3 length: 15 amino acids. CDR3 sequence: CASSPAAGREETQYF. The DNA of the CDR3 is TGTGCCAGCAGCCCCGCGGCGGGGAGGGAAGAGACCCAGTACTTC.

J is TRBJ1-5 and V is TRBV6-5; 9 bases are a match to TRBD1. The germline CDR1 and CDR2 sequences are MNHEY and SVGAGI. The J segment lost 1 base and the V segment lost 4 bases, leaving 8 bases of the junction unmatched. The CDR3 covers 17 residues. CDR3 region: CASSFGTGITSNQPQHF. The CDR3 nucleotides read TGTGCCAGCAGTTTCGGGACAGGGATTACAAGCAATCAGCCCCAGCATTTT.

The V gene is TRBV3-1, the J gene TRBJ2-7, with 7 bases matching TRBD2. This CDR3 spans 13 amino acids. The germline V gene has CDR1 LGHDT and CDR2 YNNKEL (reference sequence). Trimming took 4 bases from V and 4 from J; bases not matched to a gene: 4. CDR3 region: CASSLWTSYEQYF. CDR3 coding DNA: TGTGCCAGCAGCCTCTGGACTAGTTACGAGCAGTACTTC.

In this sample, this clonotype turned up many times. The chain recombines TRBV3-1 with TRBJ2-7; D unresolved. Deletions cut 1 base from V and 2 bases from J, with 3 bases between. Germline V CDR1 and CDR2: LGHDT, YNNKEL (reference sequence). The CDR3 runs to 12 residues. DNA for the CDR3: TGTGCCAGCAGCCAAGGCCCCTACGAGCAGTACTTC. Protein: CASSQGPYEQYF.

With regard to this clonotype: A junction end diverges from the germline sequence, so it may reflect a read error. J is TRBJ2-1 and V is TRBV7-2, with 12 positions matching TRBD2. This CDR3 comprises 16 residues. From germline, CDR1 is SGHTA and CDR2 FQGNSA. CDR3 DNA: TGTGCCACCAGCAGTGGTCTAGCGGGAGGGCCATATGAGCAGTTCTTC. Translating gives CATSSGLAGGPYEQFF. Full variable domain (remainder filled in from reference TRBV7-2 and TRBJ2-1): GAGVSQSPSNKVTEKGKDVELRCDPISGHTALYWYRQSLGQGLEFLIYFQGNSAPDKSGLPSDRFSAERTGGSVSTLTIQRTQQEDSAVYLCATSSGLAGGPYEQFFGPGTRLTVL.

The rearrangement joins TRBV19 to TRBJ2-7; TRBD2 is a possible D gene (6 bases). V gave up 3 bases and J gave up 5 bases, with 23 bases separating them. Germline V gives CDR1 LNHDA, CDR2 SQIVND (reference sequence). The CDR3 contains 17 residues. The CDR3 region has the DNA TGTGCCAGTAGTATCCCTAGCGTTAGCGGACGAAACGACGAGCAGTACTTC. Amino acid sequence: CASSIPSVSGRNDEQYF.

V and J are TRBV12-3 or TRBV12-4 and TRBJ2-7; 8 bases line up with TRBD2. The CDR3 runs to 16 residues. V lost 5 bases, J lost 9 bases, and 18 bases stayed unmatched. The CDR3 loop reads CASSIYKAGEMFRQYF. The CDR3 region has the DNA TGTGCCAGCAGTATCTACAAAGCGGGAGAAATGTTCAGGCAGTACTTC.

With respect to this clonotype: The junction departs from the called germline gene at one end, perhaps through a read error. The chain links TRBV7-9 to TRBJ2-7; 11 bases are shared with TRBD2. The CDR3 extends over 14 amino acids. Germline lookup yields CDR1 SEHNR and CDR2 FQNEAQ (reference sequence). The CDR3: CASSFTSGRGERYF. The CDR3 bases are TGTGCCAGCAGCTTCACTAGCGGGAGAGGAGAGCGGTACTTC.